One sample yielded the 30 T cell receptor beta chains listed below, sequenced in a study of T cell responses to AZD1222 COVID-19 vaccine. Here immunoSEQ multiplex PCR was the method, and the copy in TCRdb shows in-frame clones only, minus some. The repertoire holds 97,000 or so clones, with roughly 86% as singletons. The sample was peripheral blood, taken on day 0 of AZD1222 vaccination. The receptors derive from an adult in good health.

The chain uses TRBV5-6 and TRBJ2-5; 8 nucleotides align to TRBD1. Germline V gives CDR1 SGHDT, CDR2 YYEEEE. V was clipped by 1 base and J by 4 bases; unmatched bases: 6. There are 15 residues in the CDR3. The CDR3 here is CASSLTGGFRETQYF. DNA of the CDR3: TGTGCCAGCAGCTTGACAGGGGGATTTAGAGAGACCCAGTACTTC.

This clone turned up a few times. The chain combines TRBV7-9 with TRBJ2-7; D is unclear. Trimming took 0 bases from V and 0 from J, leaving 15 bases between them. CDR3 length: 17 amino acids. Per germline, CDR1 SEHNR and CDR2 FQNEAQ (reference sequence). The CDR3 region has the DNA TGTGCCAGCAGCTTAGCGACGTCTGGGGAAAGCTCCTACGAGCAGTACTTC. Its protein product is CASSLATSGESSYEQYF.

This chain joins TRBV5-8 and TRBJ2-1; 15 nucleotides match TRBD2. This CDR3 contains 18 residues. Germline CDR1 reads SGHTS; CDR2 reads YDEGEE. J was trimmed by 3 bases and V by 3 bases; bases with no gene match: 7. This CDR3 is CASSSGTSGGTIYNEQFF. CDR3 DNA: TGTGCCAGCAGCTCCGGGACTAGCGGGGGGACGATCTACAATGAGCAGTTCTTC.

This chain links TRBV20-1 with TRBJ2-1; 10 positions match TRBD2. The V and J ends lost 3 bases and 8 bases, in that order; junction bases with no gene match: 7. CDR3 length: 14 residues. CDR1 is DFQATT, CDR2 SNEGSKA, per germline (reference sequence). Here the CDR3 reads CSASFSGRAYEQFF. The DNA of the CDR3 is TGCAGTGCTAGTTTCAGCGGGAGGGCATATGAGCAGTTCTTC.

The chain recombines TRBV5-5 with TRBJ2-2; weak D call: TRBD1 (6 bases). Trimming took off 1 base at V and 5 bases at J, with 9 bases between the two ends. The CDR3 is 14 amino acids. The germline gives CDR1 SGHKS, CDR2 YYEKEE (reference sequence). DNA of the CDR3: TGTGCCAGCAGCTTGCCCCAGGGGACCGGGGAGCTGTTTTTT. Translated, it gives CASSLPQGTGELFF.

The chain couples TRBV11-2 to TRBJ2-5; 11 bases agree with TRBD2. J lost 1 base, V lost 4 bases, and 11 bases had no gene match. Germline V gene sequence: CDR1 SGHAT, CDR2 FQNNGV. The CDR3 consists of 18 residues. DNA for the CDR3: TGTGCCAGCAGCTCCAGAACTCTAGCGGGGGGAGGCCAAGAGACCCAGTACTTC. It codes for CASSSRTLAGGGQETQYF. The variable domain in full, completed from reference TRBV11-2 and TRBJ2-5, reads EAGVAQSPRYKIIEKRQSVAFWCNPISGHATLYWYQQILGQGPKLLIQFQNNGVVDDSQLPKDRFSAERLKGVDSTLKIQPAKLEDSAVYLCASSSRTLAGGGQETQYFGPGTRLLVL.

The chain uses TRBV5-1 and TRBJ1-1; 8 bases are a match to TRBD1. Looked up from germline, CDR1 is SGHRS and CDR2 is YFSETQ. This CDR3 is built from 15 residues. With 4 bases clipped from V and 2 bases from J, the junction kept 7 bases outside the gene matches. CDR3 DNA sequence: TGCGCCAGCAGCCTCACCGGGACAGGTAACACTGAAGCTTTCTTT. This sequence encodes CASSLTGTGNTEAFF.

The chain combines TRBV30 with TRBJ2-3, with D tentatively TRBD2 (5 bases). Looked up from germline, CDR1 is GTSNPN and CDR2 is SVGIG (reference sequence). This CDR3 has 12 residues. V gave up 2 bases and J gave up 4 bases, with 7 bases separating them. Written as DNA, the CDR3 is TGTGCCTGGAGTTTCGGGGCAGATACGCAGTATTTT. Encoded protein: CAWSFGADTQYF.

The J gene is TRBJ2-3, the V gene TRBV20-1, with D maybe TRBD2 (5 bases). The germline V gene encodes CDR1 DFQATT and CDR2 SNEGSKA (reference sequence). Trimming cost V 3 bases and J 11 bases, with 9 bases left between them. The CDR3 totals 10 residues. In DNA form, the CDR3 reads TGCAGTGCTAGGGACTCCGGGCAGTATTTT. It is translated as CSARDSGQYF.

This chain joins TRBV19 and TRBJ2-4, with a possible D match to TRBD2 (6 bases). The CDR3 consists of 16 residues. In germline, CDR1 is LNHDA, CDR2 SQIVND (reference sequence). Trimming removed 5 bases at V and 1 base at J, with 15 bases between. CDR3 amino acids: CASSVREVGAKNIQYF. In DNA form, the CDR3 reads TGTGCCAGTAGTGTCAGGGAGGTCGGGGCCAAAAACATTCAGTACTTC.

The genes are TRBV7-6 and TRBJ1-5, with TRBD1 matching over 8 bases. Germline V gives CDR1 SGHVS, CDR2 FNYEAQ. This CDR3 has 16 amino acids. Trimming cost V 5 bases and J 0 bases; bases outside gene matches: 6. CDR3 protein: CASSPGTGVSNQPQHF. Here the CDR3 DNA reads TGTGCCAGCAGCCCCGGGACAGGAGTTAGCAATCAGCCCCAGCATTTT. The whole variable domain, filled in from reference TRBV7-6 and TRBJ1-5, reads GAGVSQSPRYKVTKRGQDVALRCDPISGHVSLYWYRQALGQGPEFLTYFNYEAQQDKSGLPNDRFSAERPEGSISTLTIQRTEQRDSAMYRCASSPGTGVSNQPQHFGDGTRLSIL.

This clone was detected only a few times. The chain carries TRBV7-9 and TRBJ2-2; 7 bases map to TRBD1. V lost 5 bases to trimming and J lost 4 bases; unmatched junction nucleotides: 10. This CDR3 contains 16 residues. Per germline, CDR1 SEHNR and CDR2 FQNEAQ (reference sequence). This chain's CDR3 is CASSHPRGMATGELFF. In DNA form, the CDR3 reads TGTGCCAGCAGCCACCCCAGGGGGATGGCCACCGGGGAGCTGTTTTTT.

The rearrangement links TRBV13 to TRBJ2-3; D remains ambiguous. The CDR3 extends over 14 amino acids. The germline gives CDR1 PRHDT, CDR2 FYEKMQ (reference sequence). V dropped 1 base and J dropped 4 bases, with 9 bases sitting between them. The DNA of the CDR3 is TGTGCCAGCAGCTTAGTCCCGCCTCCAGATACGCAGTATTTT. This gives the protein CASSLVPPPDTQYF.

The V gene is TRBV2, the J gene TRBJ1-5; TRBD1 might be the D (6 bases). Germline CDR1 SNHLY, CDR2 FYNNEI. The CDR3 consists of 15 residues. V shed 6 bases and J shed 4 bases, with 16 bases lying between them. This chain's CDR3 is CASRGTPTANQPQHF. CDR3 DNA: TGTGCCAGCAGGGGGACACCGACGGCAAATCAGCCCCAGCATTTT.

This clone showed up just a few times. This chain joins TRBV5-1 and TRBJ2-1; 10 bases agree with TRBD2. V trimming: 1 base; J trimming: 7 bases; junction bases outside the gene matches: 8. Germline loops: CDR1 SGHRS, CDR2 YFSETQ. The CDR3 runs 16 residues. The CDR3 nucleotides are TGCGCCAGCAGCTTGCAGTCAGCGGGGGGGCGAAATGAGCAGTTCTTC. It translates to CASSLQSAGGRNEQFF.

The genes are TRBV9 and TRBJ2-1; D gene ambiguous. The V gene's germline CDR1 is SGDLS and CDR2 YYNGEE. Trimming removed 3 bases from V and 0 bases from J, with 10 bases in between. The CDR3 runs 15 residues. DNA for the CDR3: TGTGCCAGCAGCGCCCTCATAAGCTCCTACAATGAGCAGTTCTTC. Its protein product is CASSALISSYNEQFF.

The chain couples TRBV24-1 to TRBJ2-7; 8 positions agree with TRBD1. The CDR3 has 15 amino acids. The germline gives CDR1 KGHDR, CDR2 SFDVKD. The V segment lost 3 bases and the J segment 3 bases; nucleotides outside the gene matches: 6. The CDR3 loop reads CATSDNRDRLYEQYF. For the CDR3, the DNA is TGTGCCACCAGTGATAACCGGGACAGGCTCTACGAGCAGTACTTC.

In this sample, this clone turned up once. The V gene is TRBV5-6, the J gene TRBJ2-7; D might be TRBD1 (7 bases). Germline V gene lookup returns CDR1 SGHDT and CDR2 YYEEEE. The CDR3 covers 16 residues. V was shortened by 4 bases and J by 0 bases, with 17 bases between the two germline ends. This CDR3 reads CASSPEGQRISYEQYF. DNA of the CDR3: TGTGCCAGCAGCCCGGAGGGACAGCGAATCTCCTACGAGCAGTACTTC.

J is TRBJ2-1 and V is TRBV28, with D uncertain. Germline V gene sequence: CDR1 MDHEN, CDR2 SYDVKM. Deletions cut 5 bases from V and 4 bases from J, with 12 bases between. CDR3 size: 14 residues. The DNA for the CDR3 is TGTGCCAGCAGTAGTAGGACGGAGTACAATGAGCAGTTCTTC. Its protein is CASSSRTEYNEQFF.

J is TRBJ2-3 and V is TRBV28; 9 bases map to TRBD2. The CDR3 contains 16 residues. Per the germline V gene, CDR1 is MDHEN and CDR2 is SYDVKM. J gave up 2 bases and V 8 bases, and 11 bases lay outside the gene matches. The DNA for the CDR3 is TGTGCCAGCCGCCCGGGGAGCGGGAGGCCCACAGATACGCAGTATTTT. This codes for CASRPGSGRPTDTQYF.

The chain's CDR3 is CASSQDFGGGQPQHF. The CDR3 DNA reads as TGCGCCAGCAGCCAAGATTTCGGGGGTGGACAGCCCCAGCATTTT. V is TRBV4-3 and J is TRBJ1-5, with D tentatively TRBD1 (5 bases). V was shortened by 0 bases and J by 7 bases, with 13 bases between the two germline ends. Germline lookup yields CDR1 LGHNA and CDR2 YSLEER. The CDR3 length is 15 residues.

The chain recombines TRBV30 with TRBJ1-5; D is perhaps TRBD1 (6 bases). Germline CDR1 reads GTSNPN; CDR2 reads SVGIG (reference sequence). This CDR3 region has 14 residues. Trimming removed 3 bases at V and 6 bases at J, with 15 bases between. The CDR3 sequence: CAWRIQGGGQPQHF. DNA for the CDR3: TGTGCCTGGAGAATACAGGGTGGGGGTCAGCCCCAGCATTTT.

This sequence joins TRBV5-1 and TRBJ2-7, with a weak D call TRBD2 (5 bases). The length of the CDR3 is 14 residues. Trimming pared 0 bases from V and 6 bases from J, leaving 13 bases between. Germline assignment: CDR1 SGHRS and CDR2 YFSETQ. The CDR3 coding sequence is TGCGCCAGCAGCTTGGCCCATGGAGGTCGCGAGCAGTACTTC. This translates into CASSLAHGGREQYF.

The genes are TRBV28 and TRBJ2-1, with D perhaps given as TRBD1 or TRBD2 (6 bases each). The CDR3 sequence is 16 residues long. Germline loops: CDR1 MDHEN, CDR2 SYDVKM. The V end was cut by 6 bases, the J end by 4 bases, with 19 bases between. CDR3 in amino acids: CASSPLWGAGYNEQFF. CDR3 bases: TGTGCCAGCAGCCCTCTCTGGGGGGCGGGTTACAATGAGCAGTTCTTC. Supplemented by reference TRBV28 and TRBJ2-1, the full variable domain reads DVKVTQSSRYLVKRTGEKVFLECVQDMDHENMFWYRQDPGLGLRLIYFSYDVKMKEKGDIPEGYSVSREKKERFSLILESASTNQTSMYLCASSPLWGAGYNEQFFGPGTRLTVL.

The chain carries TRBV11-3 and TRBJ1-5; 8 bases map to TRBD1. V lost 5 bases, J lost 4 bases, and 16 bases stayed unmatched. The CDR3 is 18 amino acids. Per germline, CDR1 SGHNT and CDR2 YENEEA. The CDR3: CASSRNLTGAYRNQPQHF. The DNA of the CDR3 is TGTGCCAGCAGCCGAAACCTGACAGGGGCCTATCGTAATCAGCCCCAGCATTTT. Full variable domain (rest looked up from reference TRBV11-3 and TRBJ1-5): EAGVVQSPRYKIIEKKQPVAFWCNPISGHNTLYWYLQNLGQGPELLIRYENEEAVDDSQLPKDRFSAERLKGVDSTLKIQPAELGDSAVYLCASSRNLTGAYRNQPQHFGDGTRLSIL.

The chain couples TRBV25-1 to TRBJ1-1; 8 bases line up with TRBD1. The CDR3 contains 15 residues. Germline CDR1 and CDR2: MGHDK and SYGVNS. V was pared by 5 bases and J by 4 bases, with 9 bases of the junction left unmatched. The CDR3 DNA sequence: TGTGCCAGCAGTAAACAGGGGGGCTTAGGCACTGAAGCTTTCTTT. This translates into CASSKQGGLGTEAFF.

This clone was detected only once. The gene calls are TRBV24-1 and TRBJ1-6; no firm D call. The CDR3 contains 17 residues. Germline V gives CDR1 KGHDR, CDR2 SFDVKD. With 4 bases removed from V and 10 bases from J, the gap between germline ends came to 22 bases. In DNA form, the CDR3 reads TGTGCCACCAGTGACCCAACCCGACCCGAAGAGAGCTCACCCCTCCACTTT. This sequence encodes CATSDPTRPEESSPLHF.

This chain uses TRBV11-2 with TRBJ2-5; a possible D gene is TRBD2 (6 bases). V lost 6 bases and J 4 bases, leaving 24 bases between the germline ends. The CDR3 loop spans 17 amino acids. The V gene's germline CDR1 is SGHAT and CDR2 FQNNGV. The CDR3, as DNA: TGTGCCAGCAGACCGAGCGCGGGACGGTGGGGTTCAGAGACCCAGTACTTC. Protein: CASRPSAGRWGSETQYF.

The chain joins TRBV5-6 to TRBJ2-7; D gene unclear. Germline V gene data show CDR1 as SGHDT and CDR2 as YYEEEE. The ends were cut back, 4 bases at V and 3 bases at J, with 23 bases in the middle. This CDR3 has 17 residues. The CDR3 DNA sequence: TGTGCCAGCAGCCTGGGCGGCACTCGCCGGTGGCACTACGAGCAGTACTTC. It codes for CASSLGGTRRWHYEQYF. The variable domain in full, completed from reference TRBV5-6 and TRBJ2-7, reads DAGVTQSPTHLIKTRGQQVTLRCSPKSGHDTVSWYQQALGQGPQFIFQYYEEEERQRGNFPDRFSGHQFPNYSSELNVNALLLGDSALYLCASSLGGTRRWHYEQYFGPGTRLTVT.

J is TRBJ1-3 and V is TRBV11-2; D is unresolved. From germline, CDR1 is SGHAT and CDR2 FQNNGV. The CDR3 extends over 15 amino acids. The ends were cut back, 1 base at V and 3 bases at J, with 10 bases in the middle. In DNA form, the CDR3 reads TGTGCCAGCAGCTTAGGGTCCGCCATTGGAAACACCATATATTTT. This encodes CASSLGSAIGNTIYF.